Listed below are T cell receptor beta chains from one sample, sequenced in a study of CD8 T cells in Susac syndrome. TCRdb processed the immunoSEQ multiplex PCR reads anew with MiXCR; each CDR3 protein has one entry. The sample lists about 430,000 distinct CDR3 sequences, approximately 89% occurring once. The sequencing sample was made of CD8+ T cells from PBMCs. These receptors were obtained from a human donor with multiple sclerosis. The CDR3 runs from the conserved cysteine through the conserved F or W. D genes are given only for firm matches. Only part of the rows carry a size: once, few, many, or a class if the clone is expanded.

TRBJ2-7	TRBD2	TRBV27	-	CASSPSSGRAWAQYF	TGTGCCAGCAGTCCGTCTAGCGGGAGGGCCTGGGCGCAGTACTTC
TRBJ2-7	-	TRBV5-4	few	CASTDSWSSYEQYF	TGTGCCAGCACGGATTCGTGGAGCTCCTACGAGCAGTACTTC
TRBJ2-7	-	TRBV7-9	-	CASSLGRGGHEQYF	TGTGCCAGCAGCTTGGGCAGGGGAGGCCACGAGCAGTACTTC
TRBJ1-4	-	TRBV10-3	-	CAISGGGGEKLFF	TGTGCCATCTCGGGGGGCGGTGGTGAAAAACTGTTTTTT
TRBJ1-1	-	TRBV19	-	CASSQGPSNTEAFF	TGTGCCAGTAGTCAGGGCCCCTCGAACACTGAAGCTTTCTTT
TRBJ2-1	-	TRBV28	-	CASTKDRRDDEQFF	TGTGCCAGCACCAAGGACAGGCGGGACGATGAGCAGTTCTTC
TRBJ2-7	TRBD1	TRBV6-6	few	CASSYADRGYEQYF	TGTGCCAGCAGTTACGCGGACAGGGGCTACGAGCAGTACTTC
TRBJ2-3	TRBD1	TRBV28	-	CASSLRDRVLDTQYF	TGTGCCAGCAGTTTACGGGACAGGGTGTTGGATACGCAGTATTTT
TRBJ2-5	TRBD2	TRBV7-3	-	CASSSGGSGSGETQYF	TGTGCCAGCAGCTCAGGTGGTAGCGGGAGTGGAGAGACCCAGTACTTC
TRBJ2-7	TRBD1	TRBV27	-	CASSLRGTGISYEQYF	TGTGCCAGCAGTTTAAGGGGGACAGGGATTTCCTACGAGCAGTACTTC
TRBJ1-5	TRBD1	TRBV12-5	-	CASGVQTGDKINQPQHF	TGTGCTAGTGGTGTCCAGACAGGGGACAAAATCAATCAGCCCCAGCATTTT
TRBJ1-2	TRBD1	TRBV4-1	-	CASSQEITGGSSGYTF	TGCGCCAGCAGCCAAGAGATAACAGGGGGCTCTAGTGGCTACACCTTC
TRBJ1-5	-	TRBV4-1	-	CASSQESYKGIGNQPQHF	TGCGCCAGCAGCCAAGAATCATACAAGGGAATTGGCAATCAGCCCCAGCATTTT
TRBJ2-7	-	TRBV7-3	-	CASSPGDSPYEQYF	TGTGCCAGCAGCCCGGGGGACTCCCCCTACGAGCAGTACTTC
TRBJ2-7	-	TRBV6-5	-	CASSLTGFSSYEQYF	TGTGCCAGCAGTTTGACCGGGTTCAGCTCCTACGAGCAGTACTTC
TRBJ2-1	-	TRBV5-1	few	CASSNAAAGSNEQFF	TGCGCCAGCAGCAATGCCGCCGCGGGGTCTAATGAGCAGTTCTTC
TRBJ2-1	-	TRBV18	-	CASGDERSPSYNEQFF	TGTGCCAGTGGGGATGAGCGGTCCCCCTCCTACAATGAGCAGTTCTTC
TRBJ1-4	-	TRBV15	-	CATSRDGQRNEKLFF	TGTGCCACCAGCAGAGATGGGCAGAGGAATGAAAAACTGTTTTTT
TRBJ2-7	TRBD2	TRBV7-8	-	CASSPLAGIDEQYF	TGTGCCAGCAGCCCTCTAGCGGGTATCGACGAGCAGTACTTC
TRBJ1-6	-	TRBV11-2	-	CASSPWGGKDSPLHF	TGTGCCAGCAGCCCATGGGGGGGCAAGGATTCACCCCTCCACTTT
TRBJ1-2	-	TRBV4-1	-	CASSQGGSYTF	TGCGCCAGCAGCCAAGGAGGGAGCTACACCTTC
TRBJ2-5	TRBD2	TRBV7-3	-	CASSLMGGQETQYF	TGTGCCAGCAGCTTAATGGGAGGGCAAGAGACCCAGTACTTC
TRBJ2-7	TRBD1	TRBV5-6	-	CASSLLSQGIYEQYF	TGTGCCAGCAGCTTGTTGTCACAGGGGATCTACGAGCAGTACTTC
TRBJ1-5	-	TRBV18	-	CASSPLGHPSSNQPQHF	TGTGCCAGCTCACCACTGGGACACCCCTCTAGCAATCAGCCCCAGCATTTT
TRBJ2-2	-	TRBV29-1	once	CSVDYPGPMGTGELFF	TGCAGCGTTGATTATCCAGGCCCGATGGGCACCGGGGAGCTGTTTTTT
TRBJ2-7	-	TRBV28	-	CASSLAIAVTYEQYF	TGTGCCAGCAGTTTGGCGATAGCGGTAACCTACGAGCAGTACTTC
TRBJ1-1	-	TRBV24-1	-	CATSDLMGEAFF	TGTGCCACCAGTGATTTGATGGGTGAAGCTTTCTTT
TRBJ2-7	-	TRBV27	-	CASSLAPLSYEQYF	TGTGCCAGCAGTTTAGCCCCACTATCCTACGAGCAGTACTTC
TRBJ1-4	-	TRBV4-1	-	CASSHMPENEKLFF	TGCGCCAGCAGCCATATGCCCGAGAATGAAAAACTGTTTTTT
TRBJ2-7	TRBD1	TRBV30	-	CAWSSPGQGYSYEQYF	TGTGCCTGGAGTTCGCCGGGACAGGGCTACTCCTACGAGCAGTACTTC
TRBJ2-5	-	TRBV12-3/TRBV12-4	once	CASSFFRGGEETQYF	TGTGCCAGCAGTTTCTTTCGTGGAGGGGAAGAGACCCAGTACTTC
TRBJ2-3	-	TRBV19	-	CASSITGSGTDTQYF	TGTGCCAGTAGTATCACAGGGAGCGGCACAGATACGCAGTATTTT
TRBJ2-7	-	TRBV6-1	-	CASSEYGDFLDSYEQYF	TGTGCCAGCAGTGAGTACGGCGACTTCTTGGATTCCTACGAGCAGTACTTC
TRBJ2-5	-	TRBV6-5	-	CASSYSIRGGDQETQYF	TGTGCCAGCAGTTACTCAATCCGTGGCGGGGACCAAGAGACCCAGTACTTC